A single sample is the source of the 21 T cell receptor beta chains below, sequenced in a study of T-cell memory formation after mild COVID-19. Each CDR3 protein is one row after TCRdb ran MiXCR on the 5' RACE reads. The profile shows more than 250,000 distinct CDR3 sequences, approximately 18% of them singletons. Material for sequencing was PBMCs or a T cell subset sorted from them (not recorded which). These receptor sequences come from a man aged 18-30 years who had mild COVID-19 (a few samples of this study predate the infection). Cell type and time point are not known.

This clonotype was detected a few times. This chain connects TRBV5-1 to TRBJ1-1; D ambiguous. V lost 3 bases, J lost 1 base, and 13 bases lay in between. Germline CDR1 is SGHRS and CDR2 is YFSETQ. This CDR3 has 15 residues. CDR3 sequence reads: CASSSLGPGNTEAFF. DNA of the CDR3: TGCGCCAGCAGCTCCCTCGGGCCGGGGAACACTGAAGCTTTCTTT.

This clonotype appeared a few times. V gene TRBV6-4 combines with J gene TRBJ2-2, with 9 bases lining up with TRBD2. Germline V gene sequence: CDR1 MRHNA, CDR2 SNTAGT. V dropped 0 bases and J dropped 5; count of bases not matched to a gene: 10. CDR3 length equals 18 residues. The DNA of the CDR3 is TGTGCCAGCAGTGACTCGATCCATCGCGGGGGGGTTACCGGGGAGCTGTTTTTT. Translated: CASSDSIHRGGVTGELFF.

CDR3 amino acids: CSVVYANYNEQFF. CDR3 nucleotides: TGCAGCGTTGTATACGCGAACTACAATGAGCAGTTCTTC. V is TRBV29-1 and J is TRBJ2-1; D unclear. Per the germline V gene, CDR1 is SQVTM and CDR2 is ANQGSEA. V was clipped by 4 bases and J by 3 bases, with 10 bases between them. This CDR3 has 13 residues.

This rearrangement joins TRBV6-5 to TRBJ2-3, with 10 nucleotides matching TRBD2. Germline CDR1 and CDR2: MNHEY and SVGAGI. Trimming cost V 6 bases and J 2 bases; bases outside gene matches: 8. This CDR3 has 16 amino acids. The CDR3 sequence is CASRTFSGRHTDTQYF. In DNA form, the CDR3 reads TGTGCCAGCAGGACCTTTAGCGGGAGGCACACAGATACGCAGTATTTT.

Here the CDR3 reads CASSLAPGRTEAFF. The CDR3 nucleotides read TGTGCCAGCAGCTTAGCGCCCGGGAGGACTGAAGCTTTCTTT. J is TRBJ1-1 and V is TRBV7-8; D uncertain. CDR1 and CDR2 (germline): SGHVS, FQNEAQ. Between the trimmed V and J ends, which lost 0 bases and 5 bases, there was a span of 10 bases. This CDR3 region has 14 residues.

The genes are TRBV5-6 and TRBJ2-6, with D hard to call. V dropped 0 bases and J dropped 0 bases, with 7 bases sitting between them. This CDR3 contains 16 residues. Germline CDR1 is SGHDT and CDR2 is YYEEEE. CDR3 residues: CASSLEQHSGANVLTF. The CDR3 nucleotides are TGTGCCAGCAGCTTGGAACAGCACTCTGGGGCCAACGTCCTGACTTTC.

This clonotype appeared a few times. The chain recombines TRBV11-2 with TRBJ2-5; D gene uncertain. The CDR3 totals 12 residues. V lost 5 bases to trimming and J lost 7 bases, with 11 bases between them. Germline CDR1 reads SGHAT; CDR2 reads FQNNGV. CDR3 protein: CASSQETGTQYF. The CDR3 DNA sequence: TGTGCCAGCAGCCAGGAAACGGGGACCCAGTACTTC. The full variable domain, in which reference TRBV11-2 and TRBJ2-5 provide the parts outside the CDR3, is EAGVAQSPRYKIIEKRQSVAFWCNPISGHATLYWYQQILGQGPKLLIQFQNNGVVDDSQLPKDRFSAERLKGVDSTLKIQPAKLEDSAVYLCASSQETGTQYFGPGTRLLVL.

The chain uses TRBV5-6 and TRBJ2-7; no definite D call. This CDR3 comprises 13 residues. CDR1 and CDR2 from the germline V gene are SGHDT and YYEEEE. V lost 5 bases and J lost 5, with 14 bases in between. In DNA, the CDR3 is TGTGCCAGCAGATCCAGTCGCATTCACGAGCAGTACGTC. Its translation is CASRSSRIHEQYV.

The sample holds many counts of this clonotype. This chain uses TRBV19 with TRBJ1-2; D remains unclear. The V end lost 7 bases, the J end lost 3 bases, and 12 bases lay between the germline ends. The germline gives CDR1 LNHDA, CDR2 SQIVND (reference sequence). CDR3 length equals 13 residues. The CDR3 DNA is TGTGCCAGTACCCCAGACGAATACTATGGCTACACCTTC. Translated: CASTPDEYYGYTF. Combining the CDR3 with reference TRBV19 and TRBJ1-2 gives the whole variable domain DGGITQSPKYLFRKEGQNVTLSCEQNLNHDAMYWYRQDPGQGLRLIYYSQIVNDFQKGDIAEGYSVSREKKESFPLTVTSAQKNPTAFYLCASTPDEYYGYTFGSGTRLTVV.

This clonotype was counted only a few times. The chain's CDR3 is CASSTRAWTEIATNEKLFF. The CDR3 DNA follows: TGTGCCAGCAGTACCCGGGCCTGGACAGAAATAGCAACTAATGAAAAACTGTTTTTT. The chain is built from TRBV6-5 and TRBJ1-4; tentatively, D is TRBD1 (6 bases). The CDR3 runs 19 residues. Germline V gene data show CDR1 as MNHEY and CDR2 as SVGAGI. The V end was cut by 5 bases, the J end by 0 bases, with 22 bases between.

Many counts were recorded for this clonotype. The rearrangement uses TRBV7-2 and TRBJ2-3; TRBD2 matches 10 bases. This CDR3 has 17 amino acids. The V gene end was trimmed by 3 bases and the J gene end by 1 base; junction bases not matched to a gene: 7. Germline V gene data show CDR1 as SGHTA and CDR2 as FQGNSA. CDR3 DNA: TGTGCCAGCAGCTTCCGCCTAGCGGGGGACCGCACAGATACGCAGTATTTT. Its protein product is CASSFRLAGDRTDTQYF.

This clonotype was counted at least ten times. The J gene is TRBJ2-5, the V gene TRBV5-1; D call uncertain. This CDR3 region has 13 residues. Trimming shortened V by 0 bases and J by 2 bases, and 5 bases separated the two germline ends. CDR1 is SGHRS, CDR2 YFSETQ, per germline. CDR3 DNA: TGCGCCAGCAGCTTGGTGGTGCAAGAGACCCAGTACTTC. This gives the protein CASSLVVQETQYF.

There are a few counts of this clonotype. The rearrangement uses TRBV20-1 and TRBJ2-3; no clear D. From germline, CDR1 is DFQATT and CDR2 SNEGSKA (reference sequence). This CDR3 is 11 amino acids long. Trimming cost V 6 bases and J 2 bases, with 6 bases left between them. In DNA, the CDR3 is TGCAGTGCCGAACACACAGATACGCAGTATTTT. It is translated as CSAEHTDTQYF.

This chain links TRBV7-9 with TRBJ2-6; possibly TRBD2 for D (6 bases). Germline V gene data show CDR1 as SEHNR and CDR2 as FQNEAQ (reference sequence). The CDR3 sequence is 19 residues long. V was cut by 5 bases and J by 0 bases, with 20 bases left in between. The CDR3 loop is CASSPDYQTPLSGANVLTF. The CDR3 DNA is TGTGCCAGCAGCCCGGACTACCAAACCCCTCTCTCTGGGGCCAACGTCCTGACTTTC.

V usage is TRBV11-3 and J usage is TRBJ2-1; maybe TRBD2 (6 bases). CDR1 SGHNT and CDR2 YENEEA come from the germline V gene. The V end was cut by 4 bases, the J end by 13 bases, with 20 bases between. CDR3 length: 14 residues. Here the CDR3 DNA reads TGTGCCAGCAGCTCTCCCAATCTCGCGGGGCTACAGTTCTTC. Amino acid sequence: CASSSPNLAGLQFF.

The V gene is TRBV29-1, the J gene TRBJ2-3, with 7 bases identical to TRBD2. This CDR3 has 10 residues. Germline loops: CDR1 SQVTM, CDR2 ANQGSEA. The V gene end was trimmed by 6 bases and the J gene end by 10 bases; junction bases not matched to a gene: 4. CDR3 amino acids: CSVGGSAQYF. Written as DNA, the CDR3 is TGCAGCGTGGGGGGGTCCGCGCAGTATTTT.

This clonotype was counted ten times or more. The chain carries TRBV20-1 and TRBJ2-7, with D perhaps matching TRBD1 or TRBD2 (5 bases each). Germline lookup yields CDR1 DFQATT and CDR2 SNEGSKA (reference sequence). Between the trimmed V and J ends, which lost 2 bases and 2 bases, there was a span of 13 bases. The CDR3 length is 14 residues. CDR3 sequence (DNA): TGCAGTGCTAGACGGATGGGGGTGGCCTACGAGCAGTACTTC. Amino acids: CSARRMGVAYEQYF.

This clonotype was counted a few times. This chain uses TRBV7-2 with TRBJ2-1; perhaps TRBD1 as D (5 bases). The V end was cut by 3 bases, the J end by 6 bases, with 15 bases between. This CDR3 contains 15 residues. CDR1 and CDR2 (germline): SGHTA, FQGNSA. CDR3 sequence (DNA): TGTGCCAGCAGCTTCCTGGACATCGGGTCCAATGAGCAGTTCTTC. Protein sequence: CASSFLDIGSNEQFF. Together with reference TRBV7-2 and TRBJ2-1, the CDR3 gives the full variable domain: GAGVSQSPSNKVTEKGKDVELRCDPISGHTALYWYRQSLGQGLEFLIYFQGNSAPDKSGLPSDRFSAERTGGSVSTLTIQRTQQEDSAVYLCASSFLDIGSNEQFFGPGTRLTVL.

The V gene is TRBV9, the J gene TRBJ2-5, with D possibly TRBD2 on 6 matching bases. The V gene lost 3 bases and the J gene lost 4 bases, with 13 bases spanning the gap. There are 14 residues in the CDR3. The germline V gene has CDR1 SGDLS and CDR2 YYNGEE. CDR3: CASSAFGGRETQYF. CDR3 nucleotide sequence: TGTGCCAGCAGCGCCTTTGGGGGGAGAGAGACCCAGTACTTC.

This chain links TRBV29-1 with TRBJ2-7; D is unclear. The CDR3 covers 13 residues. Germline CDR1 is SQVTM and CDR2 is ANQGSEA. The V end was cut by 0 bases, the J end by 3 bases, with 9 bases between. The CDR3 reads CSVEDRARYEQYF. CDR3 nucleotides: TGCAGCGTTGAAGATAGGGCCCGCTACGAGCAGTACTTC.

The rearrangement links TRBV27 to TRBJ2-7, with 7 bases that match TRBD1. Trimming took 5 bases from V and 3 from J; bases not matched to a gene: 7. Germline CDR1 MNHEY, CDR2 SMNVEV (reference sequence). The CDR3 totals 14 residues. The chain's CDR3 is CASSRQGSRYEQYF. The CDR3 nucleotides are TGTGCCAGCAGTCGACAGGGTTCGCGCTACGAGCAGTACTTC.